Sequencing of this TCR beta chain was carried out in a study of blood T cell repertoires in COVID-19. Overall study context: The samples span acute and convalescent COVID-19 from the United States, Italy and Spain. Sample material is recorded as cDNA or gDNA derived from T cells, B-cell-depleted T cells, or PBMCs.

Germline V gene data show CDR1 as LNHDA and CDR2 as SQIVND (reference sequence). Trimming shortened V by 7 bases and J by 3 bases, and 14 bases separated the two germline ends. CDR3 length: 14 amino acids. Per the original methods: Amplification of reference gene primers provided the estimated nucleated cell counts. Here immunoSEQ multiplex PCR was the method, and the copy in TCRdb shows in-frame clones only, minus some. V and J calls plus clone size are reproduced from that table; the DNA served to infer D and trimming. The data show just under 150,000 clones, with roughly 89% seen just once and around 1.5% held by the top ten.

The V and J genes are TRBV19 and TRBJ2-3, with D perhaps TRBD1 (7 bases). The sequenced material came from peripheral blood. The TCR was taken from a human donor in a cohort sampled during active COVID-19. The CDR3 nucleotides read TGTGCCAGTAACAGGGGTGGAGGGACAGATACGCAGTATTTT. Amino acid sequence: CASNRGGGTDTQYF. Together with reference TRBV19 and TRBJ2-3, the CDR3 gives the full variable domain: DGGITQSPKYLFRKEGQNVTLSCEQNLNHDAMYWYRQDPGQGLRLIYYSQIVNDFQKGDIAEGYSVSREKKESFPLTVTSAQKNPTAFYLCASNRGGGTDTQYFGPGTRLTVL.